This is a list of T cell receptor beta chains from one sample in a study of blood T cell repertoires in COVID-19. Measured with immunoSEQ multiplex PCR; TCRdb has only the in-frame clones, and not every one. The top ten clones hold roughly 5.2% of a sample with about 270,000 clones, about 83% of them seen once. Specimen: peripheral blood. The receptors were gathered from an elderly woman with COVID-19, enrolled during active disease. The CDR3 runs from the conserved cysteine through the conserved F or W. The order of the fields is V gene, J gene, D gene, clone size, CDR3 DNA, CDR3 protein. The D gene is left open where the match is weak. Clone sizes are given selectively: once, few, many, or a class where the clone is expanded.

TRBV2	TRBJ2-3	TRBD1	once	TGTGCCAGCAGTGAAGGTCGTGGACAGGGGCCCAAGTATTTT	CASSEGRGQGPKYF
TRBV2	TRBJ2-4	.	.	TGTGCCAGCAGCGCGACTAGTAACATTCAGTACTTC	CASSATSNIQYF
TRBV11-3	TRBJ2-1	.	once	TGTGCCAGCAGCCGGAGCTCCACGAGCTCCTACAATGAGCAGTTCTTC	CASSRSSTSSYNEQFF
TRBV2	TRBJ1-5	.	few	TGTGCCAGCAGTGAAGCGCTTACGAGGCCGGGGCCCCAGCATTTT	CASSEALTRPGPQHF
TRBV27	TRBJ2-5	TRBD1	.	TGTGCCAGCAGTTTACAGTCGGGCAGGGGGCGTTATGAGACCCAGTACTTC	CASSLQSGRGRYETQYF
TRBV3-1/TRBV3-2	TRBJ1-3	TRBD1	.	TGTGCCAGCACCCTACAGGGGATGTCTGGAAACACCATATATTTT	CASTLQGMSGNTIYF
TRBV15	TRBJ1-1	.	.	TGTGCCACCAGCAGAGATCCCCCCCCCACTGCTTTCTTT	CATSRDPPPTAFF
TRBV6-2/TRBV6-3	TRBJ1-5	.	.	TGTGCCAGCAGTTATGAGCTTCAGCCCCAGCATTTT	CASSYELQPQHF
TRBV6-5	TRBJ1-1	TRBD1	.	TGTGCCAGCACGGACAGGGTTGGCGAAGCTTTCTTT	CASTDRVGEAFF
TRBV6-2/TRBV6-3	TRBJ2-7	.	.	TGTGCCAGCAGCTCTCAAAGAGGGGACATTTCGTCCCGGTCCTACGAGCAGTACTTC	CASSSQRGDISSRSYEQYF
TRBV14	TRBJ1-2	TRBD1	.	TGTGCCAGCAGCCGATTACAGGGGGGCTATGGCTACACCTTC	CASSRLQGGYGYTF
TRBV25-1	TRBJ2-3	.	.	TGTGCCAGCAGTGAATTGACTGATACGCAGTATTTT	CASSELTDTQYF
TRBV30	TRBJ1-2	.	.	TGTGCCTGGAGTGTACACGATAACTATGGCTACACCTTC	CAWSVHDNYGYTF
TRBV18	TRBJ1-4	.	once	TGTGCCAGCTCACCAGGGCTTAATGAAAAACTGTTTTTT	CASSPGLNEKLFF
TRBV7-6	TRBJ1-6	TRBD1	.	TGTGCCAGCAGCTTAGGACAGGGGTATTCACCCCTCCACTTT	CASSLGQGYSPLHF
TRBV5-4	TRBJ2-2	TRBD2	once	TGTGCCAGCAGCGACCGACTAGCGGGGTCCACCGGGGAGCTGTTTTTT	CASSDRLAGSTGELFF
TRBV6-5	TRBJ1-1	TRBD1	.	TGTGCCAGCAGTTATCGGACAGGGGGCTCCAACACTGAAGCTTTCTTT	CASSYRTGGSNTEAFF
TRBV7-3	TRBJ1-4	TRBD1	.	TGTGCCAGCAGCGAGTTCGCAGGGGGAAAACTGTTTTTT	CASSEFAGGKLFF
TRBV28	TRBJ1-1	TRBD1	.	TGTGCCAGCACGACAGGGTTGTACACTGAAGCTTTCTTT	CASTTGLYTEAFF
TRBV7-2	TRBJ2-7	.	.	TGTGCCAGCAGCTTAGGGGGCCATCCCTACGAGCAGTACTTC	CASSLGGHPYEQYF
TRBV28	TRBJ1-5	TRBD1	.	TGTGCCAGCAGGGGGAGACAGGGGGCTTCTCAGCCCCAGCATTTT	CASRGRQGASQPQHF
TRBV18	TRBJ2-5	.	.	TGTGCCAGCTCACCAAAGGGGCCGGAGACCCAGTACTTC	CASSPKGPETQYF
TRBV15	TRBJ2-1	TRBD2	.	TGTGCCACCAGCAGGGGAAGCGGGAACTACAATGAGCAGTTCTTC	CATSRGSGNYNEQFF
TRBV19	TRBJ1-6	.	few	TGTGCCAGTAGTATGGGCAGGGGAAATTCACCCCTCCACTTT	CASSMGRGNSPLHF
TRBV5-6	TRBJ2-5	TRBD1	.	TGTGCCAGCAGCCCGCCCTCGACAGGGGGTTTAGAGACCCAGTACTTC	CASSPPSTGGLETQYF
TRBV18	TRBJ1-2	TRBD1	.	TGTGCCAGCTCATCTCAGGGGGCGAGCTATGGCTACACCTTC	CASSSQGASYGYTF
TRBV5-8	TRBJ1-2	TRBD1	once	TGTGCCAGCAGCTCCCGGACAGGGGCTTCCTATGGCTACACCTTC	CASSSRTGASYGYTF
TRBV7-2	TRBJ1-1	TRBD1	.	TGTGCCAGCAGCCTTTCTCCGGACAGGGTAACTGAAGCTTTCTTT	CASSLSPDRVTEAFF
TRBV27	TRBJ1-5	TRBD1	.	TGTGCCAGCAGTTTAAACAGGGGGGGTCAGCCCCAGCATTTT	CASSLNRGGQPQHF
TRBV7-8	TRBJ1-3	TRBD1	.	TGTGCCAGCAGCTTAGTGGGGACAGCCGGAAACACCATATATTTT	CASSLVGTAGNTIYF
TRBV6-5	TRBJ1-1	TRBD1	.	TGTGCCAGCAGTACTCCCGGGACAGGTGGCACTGAAGCTTTCTTT	CASSTPGTGGTEAFF
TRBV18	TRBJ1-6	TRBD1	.	TGTGCCAGCTCACCGACAGGGGATCATTTCAGGTCACCCCTCCACTTT	CASSPTGDHFRSPLHF
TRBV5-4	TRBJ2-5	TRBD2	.	TGTGCCAGCAGCCTTCGGGGGGTTAGGGAGACCCAGTACTTC	CASSLRGVRETQYF
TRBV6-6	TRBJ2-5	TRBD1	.	TGTGCCAGCAGTCGACAGGGGGCCGGGGAGACCCAGTACTTC	CASSRQGAGETQYF
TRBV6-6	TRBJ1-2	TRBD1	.	TGTGCCAGCTTGATAGGGACAGGGGTTGGCTACACCTTC	CASLIGTGVGYTF
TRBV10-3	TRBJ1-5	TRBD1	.	TGTGCCACCAACAGGGGAGGCAATCAGCCCCAGCATTTT	CATNRGGNQPQHF
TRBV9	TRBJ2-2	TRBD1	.	TGTGCCAGCAGCGTAGGGGGGACAGGGTTTAATTCCGGGGAGCTGTTTTTT	CASSVGGTGFNSGELFF
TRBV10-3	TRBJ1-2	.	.	TGTGCCATCAGTGATAAAGCTCGAACTAACTATGGCTACACCTTC	CAISDKARTNYGYTF
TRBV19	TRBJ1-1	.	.	TGTGCCAGTAGTATAGGTGGGCGGGACAACACTGAAGCTTTCTTT	CASSIGGRDNTEAFF
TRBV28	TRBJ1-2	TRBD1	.	TGTGCCAGCAGGGGACAGGGGGTCTATGGCTACACCTTC	CASRGQGVYGYTF
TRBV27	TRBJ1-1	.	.	TGTGCCAGCAGTATAAAGGGGAGGTCGGGCACTGAAGCTTTCTTT	CASSIKGRSGTEAFF
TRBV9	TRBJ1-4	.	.	TGTGCCAGCAGCCGGGGGGTCAGAGAAAAACTGTTTTTT	CASSRGVREKLFF